These 10 T cell receptor beta chains share one sample of origin, sequenced in a study of cytotoxic CD8 clonotypes in ibrutinib-treated CLL. The protocol was immunoSEQ multiplex PCR, while the TCRdb copy is restricted to in-frame clones and leaves out a portion. The data hold 150,000 or so clones, with 81% observed a single time. The specimen was PBMCs, collected after 12 months of ibrutinib treatment. The receptors derive from a human donor with chronic lymphocytic leukemia.

This chain links TRBV7-9 with TRBJ2-7; D is unclear. This CDR3 has 13 residues. Germline loops: CDR1 SEHNR, CDR2 FQNEAQ (reference sequence). V lost 0 bases to trimming and J lost 5 bases, with 8 bases between them. The CDR3 here is CASSLAGSHEQYF. The CDR3 DNA reads as TGTGCCAGCAGCTTAGCAGGGTCCCACGAGCAGTACTTC.

The chain links TRBV7-3 to TRBJ1-2; no clear D gene. The V gene lost 5 bases and the J gene lost 0 bases, with 13 bases spanning the gap. Germline CDR1 SGHTA, CDR2 FQGTGA. The CDR3 spans 15 residues. The CDR3 sequence is CASSPAPLTNYGYTF. CDR3 in DNA: TGTGCCAGCAGCCCCGCCCCTCTAACTAACTATGGCTACACCTTC.

The chain couples TRBV27 to TRBJ2-1; TRBD1 matches at 9 bases. The CDR3 is 17 amino acids. Germline CDR1 and CDR2: MNHEY and SMNVEV (reference sequence). The trim removed 3 bases at V and 6 bases at J, leaving 12 bases unmatched. The CDR3: CASSLSGGTGRRNEQFF. In nucleotides, the CDR3 is TGTGCCAGCAGTTTGAGTGGGGGGACAGGGCGGCGCAATGAGCAGTTCTTC.

The rearrangement joins TRBV5-1 to TRBJ1-1, with D hard to call. Germline V gene sequence: CDR1 SGHRS, CDR2 YFSETQ. CDR3 length: 16 residues. Trimming took 4 bases from V and 0 from J, leaving 16 bases between them. The CDR3 DNA is TGCGCCAGCAGCGCCAGACTTCCAGCCATGAACACTGAAGCTTTCTTT. This sequence encodes CASSARLPAMNTEAFF.

CDR3 bases: TGCAGCGTACTCGGAACTAACTATGGCTACACCTTC. Protein: CSVLGTNYGYTF. The chain couples TRBV29-1 to TRBJ1-2; D unclear. CDR3 length equals 12 residues. Trimming shortened V by 6 bases and J by 0 bases, and 8 bases separated the two germline ends. Germline lookup yields CDR1 SQVTM and CDR2 ANQGSEA.

The V gene is TRBV2, the J gene TRBJ1-3; the D is unclear. V was clipped by 6 bases and J by 0 bases, with 15 bases between them. This CDR3 region has 16 residues. The germline V gene has CDR1 SNHLY and CDR2 FYNNEI. The chain's CDR3 is CASRVNIGSSGNTIYF. Here the CDR3 DNA reads TGTGCCAGCAGGGTAAATATCGGCTCCTCTGGAAACACCATATATTTT.

The rearrangement uses TRBV7-2 and TRBJ1-5; 7 nucleotides align to TRBD1. CDR3 size: 12 residues. Trimming removed 8 bases from V and 4 bases from J; junction bases left unmatched: 2. Germline CDR1 SGHTA, CDR2 FQGNSA. In DNA form, the CDR3 reads TGTGCCAGCCGGGACAGTAATCAGCCCCAGCATTTT. Translated, it gives CASRDSNQPQHF.

This clone appeared once. V is TRBV19 and J is TRBJ1-2; TRBD1 matches 8 bases. The germline V gene has CDR1 LNHDA and CDR2 SQIVND (reference sequence). V lost 7 bases, J lost 2 bases, and 3 bases stayed unmatched. This CDR3 is built from 13 residues. The CDR3 loop is CASKRTGNYGYTF. CDR3 sequence (DNA): TGTGCCAGTAAAAGGACAGGGAACTATGGCTACACCTTC.

V is TRBV19 and J is TRBJ2-2, with 7 bases that match TRBD1. In germline, CDR1 is LNHDA, CDR2 SQIVND (reference sequence). The CDR3 has 14 amino acids. V trimming: 8 bases; J trimming: 6 bases; junction bases outside the gene matches: 9. The CDR3 nucleotides are TGTGCCAGTCGTCGGGACAGACTTCCCGGGGAGCTGTTTTTT. It specifies CASRRDRLPGELFF.

V and J are TRBV29-1 and TRBJ1-2; D possibly corresponds to TRBD1 (5 bases). Germline-derived CDR1 and CDR2 are SQVTM and ANQGSEA. This CDR3 contains 13 residues. Trimming removed 3 bases from V and 8 bases from J, with 16 bases in between. The CDR3 loop reads CSVEGVPGLGYTF. CDR3 nucleotide sequence: TGCAGCGTTGAGGGGGTTCCGGGGTTAGGCTACACCTTC.